Reported below is one T cell receptor (beta chain). This sample is drawn from a study of CD8 T cells in Susac syndrome. The RNA, about 0.45 to 1 ug, was put through reverse transcription using random hexamers. Each CDR3 protein is one row after TCRdb ran MiXCR on the immunoSEQ multiplex PCR reads. This sample carries 130,000 to 150,000 distinct CDR3 sequences, 94% of them seen once, and the ten largest clones take over 0.25%. Germline V gene lookup returns CDR1 SGDLS and CDR2 YYNGEE. V gave up 3 bases and J gave up 2 bases, with 12 bases separating them. CDR3 length: 14 residues. This TCR came from a human donor in good health. What was sequenced was CD8+ T cells from PBMCs. The chain joins TRBV9 to TRBJ2-7; possibly TRBD1 or TRBD2 for D (5 bases each). CDR3 in amino acids: CASSGRDGPYEQYF. The CDR3 region has the DNA TGTGCCAGCAGCGGCCGGGACGGTCCCTACGAGCAGTACTTC.